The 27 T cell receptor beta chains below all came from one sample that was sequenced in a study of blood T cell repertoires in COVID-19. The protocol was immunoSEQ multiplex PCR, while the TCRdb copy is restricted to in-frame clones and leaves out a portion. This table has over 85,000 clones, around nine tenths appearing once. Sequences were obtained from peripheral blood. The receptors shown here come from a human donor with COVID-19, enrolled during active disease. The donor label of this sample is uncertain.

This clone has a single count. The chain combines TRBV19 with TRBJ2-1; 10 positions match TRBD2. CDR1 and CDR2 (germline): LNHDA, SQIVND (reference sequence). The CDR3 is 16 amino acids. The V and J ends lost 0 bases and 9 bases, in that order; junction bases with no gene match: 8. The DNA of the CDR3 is TGTGCCAGTAGTATAGAAGAGTTAGCGGGGGGTCGTGAGCAGTTCTTC. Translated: CASSIEELAGGREQFF.

This CDR3 is CASSNRLLATNEKLFF. The CDR3 DNA sequence: TGTGCCAGTAGTAACAGGTTACTTGCAACTAATGAAAAACTGTTTTTT. V is TRBV19 and J is TRBJ1-4; the D gene is possibly TRBD1 (5 bases). Per germline, CDR1 LNHDA and CDR2 SQIVND (reference sequence). Trimming shortened V by 4 bases and J by 0 bases, and 12 bases separated the two germline ends. The CDR3 runs 16 residues. The whole variable domain, filled in from reference TRBV19 and TRBJ1-4, reads DGGITQSPKYLFRKEGQNVTLSCEQNLNHDAMYWYRQDPGQGLRLIYYSQIVNDFQKGDIAEGYSVSREKKESFPLTVTSAQKNPTAFYLCASSNRLLATNEKLFFGSGTQLSVL.

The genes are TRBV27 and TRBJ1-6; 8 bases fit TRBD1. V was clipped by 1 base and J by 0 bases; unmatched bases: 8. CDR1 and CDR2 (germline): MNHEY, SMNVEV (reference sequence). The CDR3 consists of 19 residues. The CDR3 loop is CASSLLWDRLSSYNSPLHF. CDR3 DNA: TGTGCCAGCAGTTTATTGTGGGACAGGCTGAGCTCCTATAATTCACCCCTCCACTTT.

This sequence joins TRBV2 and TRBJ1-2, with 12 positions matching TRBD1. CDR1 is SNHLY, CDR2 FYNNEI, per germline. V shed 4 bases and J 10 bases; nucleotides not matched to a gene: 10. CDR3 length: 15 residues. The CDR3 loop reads CASSGRDRGRFNYTF. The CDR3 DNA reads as TGTGCCAGCAGTGGTAGGGACAGGGGGCGTTTTAACTACACCTTC.

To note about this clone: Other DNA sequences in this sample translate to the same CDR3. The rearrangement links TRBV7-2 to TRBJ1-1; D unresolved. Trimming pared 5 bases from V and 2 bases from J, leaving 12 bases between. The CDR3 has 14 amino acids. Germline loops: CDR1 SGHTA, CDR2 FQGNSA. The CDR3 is CASSPHGVNTEAFF. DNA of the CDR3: TGTGCCAGCAGCCCCCACGGGGTTAACACTGAAGCTTTCTTT.

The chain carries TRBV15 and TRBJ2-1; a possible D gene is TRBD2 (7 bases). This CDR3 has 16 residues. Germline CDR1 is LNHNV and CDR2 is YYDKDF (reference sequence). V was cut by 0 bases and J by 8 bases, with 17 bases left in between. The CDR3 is CATSRDKVQGRDEQFF. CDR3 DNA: TGTGCCACCAGCAGAGATAAGGTGCAGGGGAGGGATGAGCAGTTCTTC.

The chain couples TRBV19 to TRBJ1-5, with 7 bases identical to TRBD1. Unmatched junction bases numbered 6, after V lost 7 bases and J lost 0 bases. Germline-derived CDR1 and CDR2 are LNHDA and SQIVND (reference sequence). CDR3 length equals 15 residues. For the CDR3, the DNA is TGTGCCAGTAAGGACAGGATCTATAGCAATCAGCCCCAGCATTTT. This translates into CASKDRIYSNQPQHF.

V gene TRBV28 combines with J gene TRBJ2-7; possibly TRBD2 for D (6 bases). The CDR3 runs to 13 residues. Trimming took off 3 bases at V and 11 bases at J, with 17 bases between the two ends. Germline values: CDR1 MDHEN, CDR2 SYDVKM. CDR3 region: CASSFATSSLEYF. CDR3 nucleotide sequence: TGTGCCAGCAGTTTCGCCACTAGCTCTCTAGAGTACTTC.

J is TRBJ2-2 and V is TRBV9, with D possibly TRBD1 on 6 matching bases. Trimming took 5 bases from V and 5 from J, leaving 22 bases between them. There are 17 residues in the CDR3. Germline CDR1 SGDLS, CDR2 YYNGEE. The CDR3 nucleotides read TGTGCCAGCAGGGCAGGGGATCCGAACGTATGGACCGGGGAGCTGTTTTTT. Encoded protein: CASRAGDPNVWTGELFF.

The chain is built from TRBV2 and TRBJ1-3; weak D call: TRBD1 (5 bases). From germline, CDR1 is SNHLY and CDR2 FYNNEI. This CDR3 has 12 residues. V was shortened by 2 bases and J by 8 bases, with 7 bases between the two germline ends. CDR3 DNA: TGTGCCAGCAGTGAACAGGGATACACCATATATTTT. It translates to CASSEQGYTIYF.

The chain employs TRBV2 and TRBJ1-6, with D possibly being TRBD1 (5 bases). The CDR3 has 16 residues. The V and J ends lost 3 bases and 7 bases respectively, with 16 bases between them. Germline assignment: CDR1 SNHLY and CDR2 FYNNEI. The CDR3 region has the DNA TGTGCCAGCAGTGATCGGGGGATTGAGACGAATTCACCCCTCCACTTT. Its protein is CASSDRGIETNSPLHF.

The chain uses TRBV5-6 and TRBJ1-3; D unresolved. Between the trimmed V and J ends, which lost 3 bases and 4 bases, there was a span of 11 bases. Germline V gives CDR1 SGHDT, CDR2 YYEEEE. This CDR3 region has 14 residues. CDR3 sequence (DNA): TGTGCCAGCAGCTCCCCCCCTGCGGGAAACACCATATATTTT. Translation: CASSSPPAGNTIYF. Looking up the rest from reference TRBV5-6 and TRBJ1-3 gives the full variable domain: DAGVTQSPTHLIKTRGQQVTLRCSPKSGHDTVSWYQQALGQGPQFIFQYYEEEERQRGNFPDRFSGHQFPNYSSELNVNALLLGDSALYLCASSSPPAGNTIYFGEGSWLTVV.

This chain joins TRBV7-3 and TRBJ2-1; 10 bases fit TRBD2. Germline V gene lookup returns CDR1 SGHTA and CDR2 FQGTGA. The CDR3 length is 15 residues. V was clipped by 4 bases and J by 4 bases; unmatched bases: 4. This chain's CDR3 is CASSSGTSVYNEQFF. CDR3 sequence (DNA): TGTGCCAGCAGCTCCGGGACTAGCGTTTACAATGAGCAGTTCTTC.

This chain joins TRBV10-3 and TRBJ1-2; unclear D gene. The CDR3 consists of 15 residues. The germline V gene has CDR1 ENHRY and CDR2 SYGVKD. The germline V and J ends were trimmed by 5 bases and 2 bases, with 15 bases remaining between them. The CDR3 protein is CAISPNRDTNYGYTF. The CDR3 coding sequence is TGTGCCATCAGTCCAAACCGGGATACCAACTATGGCTACACCTTC.

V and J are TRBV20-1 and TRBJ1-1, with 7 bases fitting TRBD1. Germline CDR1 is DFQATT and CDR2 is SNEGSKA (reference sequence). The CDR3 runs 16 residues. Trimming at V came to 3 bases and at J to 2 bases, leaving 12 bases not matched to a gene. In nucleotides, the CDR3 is TGCAGTGCTAGTCTTCAATCCGGGACAGTAAACACTGAAGCTTTCTTT. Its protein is CSASLQSGTVNTEAFF.

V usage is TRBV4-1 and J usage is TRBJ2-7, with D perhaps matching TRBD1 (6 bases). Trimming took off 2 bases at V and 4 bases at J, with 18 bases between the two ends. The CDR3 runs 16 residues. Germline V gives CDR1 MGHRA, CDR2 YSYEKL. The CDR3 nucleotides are TGCGCCAGCAGCCAATTGACAACCGAGGGGGATTACGAGCAGTACTTC. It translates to CASSQLTTEGDYEQYF.

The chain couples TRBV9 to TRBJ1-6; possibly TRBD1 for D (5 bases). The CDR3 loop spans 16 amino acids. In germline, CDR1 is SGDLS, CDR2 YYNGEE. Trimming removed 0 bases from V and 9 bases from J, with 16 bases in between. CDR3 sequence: CASSVGKEGPTSPLHF. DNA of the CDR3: TGTGCCAGCAGCGTAGGTAAGGAGGGACCCACTTCACCCCTCCACTTT.

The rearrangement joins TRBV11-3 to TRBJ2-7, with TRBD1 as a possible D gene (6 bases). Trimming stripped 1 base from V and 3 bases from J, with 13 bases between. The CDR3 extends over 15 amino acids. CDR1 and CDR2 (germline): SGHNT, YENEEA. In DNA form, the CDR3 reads TGTGCCAGCAGCTTAGTTTCTGGGGGCCTCTACGAGCAGTACTTC. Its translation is CASSLVSGGLYEQYF.

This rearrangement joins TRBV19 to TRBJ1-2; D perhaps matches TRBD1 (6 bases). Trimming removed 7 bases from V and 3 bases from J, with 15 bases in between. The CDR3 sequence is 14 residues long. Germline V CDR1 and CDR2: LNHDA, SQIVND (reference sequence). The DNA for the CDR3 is TGTGCCAGTACCCTGGGGGGGCTGGACTATGGCTACACCTTC. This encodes CASTLGGLDYGYTF.

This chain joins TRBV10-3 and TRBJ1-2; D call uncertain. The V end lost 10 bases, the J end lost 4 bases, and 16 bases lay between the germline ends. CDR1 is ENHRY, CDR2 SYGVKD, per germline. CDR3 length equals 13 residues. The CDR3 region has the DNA TGTGCCACCTTCCCCGGTTACCCCTATGGCTACACCTTC. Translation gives CATFPGYPYGYTF.

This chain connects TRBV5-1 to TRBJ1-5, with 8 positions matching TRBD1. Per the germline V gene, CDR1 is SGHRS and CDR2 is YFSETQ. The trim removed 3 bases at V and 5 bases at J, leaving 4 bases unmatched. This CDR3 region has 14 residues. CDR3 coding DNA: TGCGCCAGCAGCTCAGGGGGCCCGGATCAGCCCCAGCATTTT. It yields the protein CASSSGGPDQPQHF.

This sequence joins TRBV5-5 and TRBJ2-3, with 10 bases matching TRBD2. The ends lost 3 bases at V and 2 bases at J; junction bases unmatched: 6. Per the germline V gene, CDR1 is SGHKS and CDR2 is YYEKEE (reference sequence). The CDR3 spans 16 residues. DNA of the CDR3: TGTGCCAGCAGCTCATTAGCGGGGGGATCCACAGATACGCAGTATTTT. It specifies CASSSLAGGSTDTQYF.

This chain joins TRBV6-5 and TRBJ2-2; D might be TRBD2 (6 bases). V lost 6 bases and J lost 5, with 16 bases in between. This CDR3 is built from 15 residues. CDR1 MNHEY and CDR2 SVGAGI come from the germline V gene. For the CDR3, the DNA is TGTGCCAGCAGGCCTGGGCACCGGGGGACCGGGGAGCTGTTTTTT. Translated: CASRPGHRGTGELFF.

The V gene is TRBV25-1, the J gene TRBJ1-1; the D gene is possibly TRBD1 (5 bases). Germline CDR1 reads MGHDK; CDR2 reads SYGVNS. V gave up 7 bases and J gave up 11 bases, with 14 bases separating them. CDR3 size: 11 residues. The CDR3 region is CASTAGGEAFF. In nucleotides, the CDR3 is TGTGCCAGCACTGCCGGGGGGGAGGCTTTCTTT.

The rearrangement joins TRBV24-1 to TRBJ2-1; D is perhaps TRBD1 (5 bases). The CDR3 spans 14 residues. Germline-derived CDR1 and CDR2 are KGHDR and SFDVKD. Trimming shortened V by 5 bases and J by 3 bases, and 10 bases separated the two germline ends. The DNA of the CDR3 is TGTGCCACCAGTGCTTTACAGGACTACAATGAGCAGTTCTTC. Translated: CATSALQDYNEQFF.

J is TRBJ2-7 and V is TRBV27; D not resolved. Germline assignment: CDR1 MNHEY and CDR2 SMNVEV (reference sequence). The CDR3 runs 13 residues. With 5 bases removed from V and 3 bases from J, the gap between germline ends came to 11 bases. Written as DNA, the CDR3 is TGTGCCAGCAGTACAACAGTAAGCTACGAGCAGTACTTC. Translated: CASSTTVSYEQYF.

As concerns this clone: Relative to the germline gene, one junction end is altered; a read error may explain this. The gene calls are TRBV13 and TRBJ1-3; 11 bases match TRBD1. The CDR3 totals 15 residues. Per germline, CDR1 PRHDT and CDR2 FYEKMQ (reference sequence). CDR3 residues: CASSFGQGAGNTIYF. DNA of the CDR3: TGTGCCAGCAGCTTCGGACAGGGGGCTGGTAACACCATATATTTT.